The rows below give T cell receptor beta chains drawn from one sample of a study of cytomegalovirus exposure and HLA in healthy donors. Sequencing was performed with immunoSEQ multiplex PCR; in TCRdb, only in-frame clones are kept and a portion is missing. The data show 80,000 to 95,000 clones, with about 96% seen just once and approximately 1.3% held by the top ten. Sequencing was carried out using PBMCs. Receptors were obtained from a woman aged 18-29 years in good health and CMV-seronegative. Both conserved end residues are part of each CDR3. Fields, in order: J gene, D gene, V gene, CDR3 protein. A D gene is named only where the DNA matches it firmly.

j_call: TRBJ2-6
d_call: TRBD1
v_call: TRBV28
cdr3_aa: CASGWDRGRPGANVLTF

j_call: TRBJ1-1
d_call: NA
v_call: TRBV4-1
cdr3_aa: CASSQEIGGEAFF

j_call: TRBJ1-1
d_call: NA
v_call: TRBV6-1
cdr3_aa: CASSEVREVNTEAFF

j_call: TRBJ1-5
d_call: NA
v_call: TRBV28
cdr3_aa: CASSWGRGAGQPQHF

j_call: TRBJ2-7
d_call: NA
v_call: TRBV19
cdr3_aa: CASSIDHGSGEQYF

j_call: TRBJ2-1
d_call: NA
v_call: TRBV13
cdr3_aa: CASSLGSPGRNEQFF

j_call: TRBJ2-7
d_call: NA
v_call: TRBV18
cdr3_aa: CASSPVDSFYYEQYF

j_call: TRBJ1-1
d_call: NA
v_call: TRBV14
cdr3_aa: CASSQGTLLNTEAFF

j_call: TRBJ2-7
d_call: TRBD1
v_call: TRBV25-1
cdr3_aa: CASSKTGLWSYEQYF

j_call: TRBJ2-6
d_call: TRBD1
v_call: TRBV6-1
cdr3_aa: CASSPGTGVANVLTF

j_call: TRBJ2-7
d_call: NA
v_call: TRBV6-5
cdr3_aa: CASSYTTEIIYEQYF

j_call: TRBJ2-7
d_call: NA
v_call: TRBV18
cdr3_aa: CASSLLRGLSAYEQYF

j_call: TRBJ1-4
d_call: TRBD1
v_call: TRBV4-2
cdr3_aa: CASSQQGETNEKLFF

j_call: TRBJ2-3
d_call: NA
v_call: TRBV27
cdr3_aa: CASSSPRQRLEDTQYF

j_call: TRBJ1-5
d_call: NA
v_call: TRBV6-5
cdr3_aa: CASSYSRDQPQHF

j_call: TRBJ2-3
d_call: NA
v_call: TRBV5-1
cdr3_aa: CASSLAVSTDTQYF

j_call: TRBJ2-3
d_call: NA
v_call: TRBV5-1
cdr3_aa: CASSLNDWLPDTQYF

j_call: TRBJ2-7
d_call: NA
v_call: TRBV15
cdr3_aa: CATSRDKWSSYEQYF

j_call: TRBJ2-1
d_call: TRBD1
v_call: TRBV19
cdr3_aa: CASSIGGDRAYNEQFF

j_call: TRBJ2-5
d_call: TRBD2
v_call: TRBV6-5
cdr3_aa: CASRLAGNDETQYF

j_call: TRBJ2-5
d_call: NA
v_call: TRBV5-1
cdr3_aa: CASSPTSQETQYF

j_call: TRBJ1-6
d_call: NA
v_call: TRBV5-6
cdr3_aa: CASSFTPWGSDDSPLHF

j_call: TRBJ2-7
d_call: NA
v_call: TRBV7-2
cdr3_aa: CASSPSSLTISYEQYF

j_call: TRBJ1-5
d_call: NA
v_call: TRBV7-6
cdr3_aa: CASSPLRGGSNSNQPQHF

j_call: TRBJ1-5
d_call: TRBD1
v_call: TRBV4-1
cdr3_aa: CASSLSQGVDNQPQHF

j_call: TRBJ2-2
d_call: NA
v_call: TRBV2
cdr3_aa: CASSDNAGAGAWIGELFF

j_call: TRBJ2-6
d_call: NA
v_call: TRBV6-5
cdr3_aa: CASSYSSGANVLTF

j_call: TRBJ2-7
d_call: TRBD2
v_call: TRBV10-3
cdr3_aa: CAISEPVRGGSYEQYF

j_call: TRBJ2-3
d_call: TRBD2
v_call: TRBV10-3
cdr3_aa: CAISSSGPDTQYF

j_call: TRBJ2-7
d_call: TRBD1
v_call: TRBV6-1
cdr3_aa: CASSDYGTGAYEQYF

j_call: TRBJ2-4
d_call: NA
v_call: TRBV2
cdr3_aa: CASSESRSGNIQYF

j_call: TRBJ2-7
d_call: TRBD1
v_call: TRBV5-6
cdr3_aa: CASSSANPGQVREQYF

j_call: TRBJ2-3
d_call: TRBD1
v_call: TRBV2
cdr3_aa: CASSELGTGSSTEYF

j_call: TRBJ2-7
d_call: TRBD1
v_call: TRBV7-6
cdr3_aa: CASSPTPKSGQGDYEQYF

j_call: TRBJ2-7
d_call: TRBD1
v_call: TRBV14
cdr3_aa: CASSPMGQGEGYEQYF

j_call: TRBJ2-7
d_call: TRBD1
v_call: TRBV6-5
cdr3_aa: CASRSHGTEAYEQYF

j_call: TRBJ1-1
d_call: NA
v_call: TRBV5-6
cdr3_aa: CASSPHGTQAFF

j_call: TRBJ2-5
d_call: NA
v_call: TRBV21-1
cdr3_aa: CASSKACQQETQYF

j_call: TRBJ2-7
d_call: TRBD2
v_call: TRBV7-8
cdr3_aa: CASSLVLAGGYEQYF

j_call: TRBJ1-3
d_call: NA
v_call: TRBV5-6
cdr3_aa: CASSLAQGLSGNTIYF

j_call: TRBJ2-1
d_call: TRBD2
v_call: TRBV27
cdr3_aa: CASSLLGGGLAGTDEQFF

j_call: TRBJ2-7
d_call: TRBD1
v_call: TRBV28
cdr3_aa: CASSYGTGFHIVGWQYF

j_call: TRBJ1-1
d_call: NA
v_call: TRBV7-9
cdr3_aa: CASTRPGVNTEAFF

j_call: TRBJ2-3
d_call: TRBD1
v_call: TRBV6-6
cdr3_aa: CASSPTGDTQYF

j_call: TRBJ2-7
d_call: NA
v_call: TRBV6-5
cdr3_aa: CASSYGRYYEQYF

j_call: TRBJ1-2
d_call: TRBD1
v_call: TRBV7-8
cdr3_aa: CASSLQIRDSYGYTF

j_call: TRBJ2-2
d_call: NA
v_call: TRBV6-5
cdr3_aa: CASSYSWGAGELFF

j_call: TRBJ2-1
d_call: NA
v_call: TRBV19
cdr3_aa: CASSIVRDYNEQFF

j_call: TRBJ1-1
d_call: NA
v_call: TRBV5-1
cdr3_aa: CASRQGNTEAFF

j_call: TRBJ2-2
d_call: TRBD1
v_call: TRBV11-2
cdr3_aa: CASSSPIGGITGELFF

j_call: TRBJ2-2
d_call: TRBD2
v_call: TRBV2
cdr3_aa: CASRTSGYTGELFF

j_call: TRBJ2-7
d_call: TRBD2
v_call: TRBV28
cdr3_aa: CASRGTSDSYEQYF

j_call: TRBJ2-7
d_call: NA
v_call: TRBV10-3
cdr3_aa: CAISDKTGSYEQYF

j_call: TRBJ2-7
d_call: TRBD1
v_call: TRBV10-3
cdr3_aa: CAIMPQQGASLDEQYF

j_call: TRBJ2-3
d_call: NA
v_call: TRBV6-5
cdr3_aa: CASSKTRITDTQYF

j_call: TRBJ2-3
d_call: NA
v_call: TRBV2
cdr3_aa: CASTEGQGTQYF

j_call: TRBJ2-7
d_call: TRBD1
v_call: TRBV10-3
cdr3_aa: CAISESGQSYEQYF

j_call: TRBJ1-1
d_call: TRBD1
v_call: TRBV30
cdr3_aa: CACTPGQADEAFF

j_call: TRBJ1-5
d_call: NA
v_call: TRBV7-9
cdr3_aa: CASSLAPLSSDNQPQHF

j_call: TRBJ2-7
d_call: TRBD2
v_call: TRBV28
cdr3_aa: CASSHRLAVDYEQYF